This TCR beta chain was captured by sequencing in a study of T-cell memory formation after mild COVID-19. Across the study: There were largely donor-specific TCR clusters.

This clonotype was detected ten times or more. No antigen is known for it. Overall study results and limits: Certain responding clones were present in pre-infection memory, suggesting participation of cross-reactive memory. CD4+ clones that contracted lay mainly in CM and EM; CD8+ ones lay in EMRA.

Germline assignment: CDR1 SGHDT and CDR2 YYEEEE. The CDR3 is made up of 14 amino acids. V was shortened by 6 bases and J by 5 bases, with 17 bases between the two germline ends. TCRdb used MiXCR to reprocess the 5' RACE reads, holding one entry per CDR3 protein. This table has under 650,000 distinct CDR3 sequences, roughly 17% appearing once. This receptor was taken from an adult woman who had mild COVID-19 (a few samples of this study predate the infection). Cell type and time point are not known. This chain joins TRBV5-6 and TRBJ2-5; possibly TRBD1 for D (6 bases). Sequencing was done on a sample of PBMCs or a T cell subset sorted from them (not recorded which). For the CDR3, the DNA is TGTGCCAGCAAGAAGAATCAGGGGCTGGAGACCCAGTACTTC. Amino acids: CASKKNQGLETQYF.